This T cell receptor beta chain was retrieved from a study of T-cell memory formation after mild COVID-19. Across the study: TCR clustering was largely donor specific.

Trimming removed 5 bases from V and 2 bases from J; junction bases left unmatched: 5. This CDR3 has 14 residues. At least ten counts were recorded for this clonotype. The antigen is not known. In TCRdb, the 5' RACE reads were re-called with MiXCR into one record per CDR3 protein. The sample has about 210,000 distinct CDR3 sequences; 27% are singletons. Study findings and constraints: Balance between CD4 and CD8 was seen in clones contracting day 15 to 85, and a CD4+ lean was seen in later expanders. In second-wave clones peaking day 37, SARS-CoV-2 specificity remained unconfirmed.

The receptor was derived from an adult woman who had mild COVID-19 (a few samples of this study predate the infection). Cell type and time point are not known. The chain uses TRBV12-3 or TRBV12-4 and TRBJ2-7; TRBD1 agrees at 8 bases. Sequenced material: PBMCs or a T cell subset sorted from them (not recorded which). CDR3 region: CASSPDRAAYEQYF. DNA of the CDR3: TGTGCCAGCAGTCCGGACAGGGCGGCCTACGAGCAGTACTTC.